These T cell receptor beta chains were read from a single sample in a study of human T cells and chemical hapten exposure. Via MiXCR, TCRdb re-called the RACE reads, giving one row per CDR3 protein. The repertoire holds about 110,000 distinct CDR3 sequences, more than 7% seen once, with 3% to 4% in the top ten. The source was whole blood, collected in connection with sensitization to the hapten diphenylcyclopropenone (DPC). These receptors were obtained from a woman aged 40 to 50 with alopecia areata. Some clones in this sample may be carry-over from other donors' samples. Both conserved end residues are part of each CDR3. A D gene is named only where the DNA matches it firmly. Clone size is not always given. Where it is, it says once, few, many or a class for expanded clones.

d_gene: .; abundance: many; v_gene: TRBV20-1; j_gene: TRBJ1-2; CDR3nt: TGCAGTGCTAGAAGACGGGGGGGTGGCTATGGCTACACCTTC; CDR3aa: CSARRRGGGYGYTF
d_gene: TRBD1; abundance: many; v_gene: TRBV7-2; j_gene: TRBJ2-7; CDR3nt: TGTGCCAGCAGAAAGAGACAGGGGTCCTACGAGCAGTACTTC; CDR3aa: CASRKRQGSYEQYF
d_gene: TRBD1; abundance: few; v_gene: TRBV11-2; j_gene: TRBJ2-1; CDR3nt: TGTGCCAGCAGCTCGGTGGGGACAGGGATTTACAATGAGCAGTTCTTC; CDR3aa: CASSSVGTGIYNEQFF
d_gene: TRBD1; abundance: many; v_gene: TRBV9; j_gene: TRBJ1-2; CDR3nt: TGTGCCAGCAGTCATCCCATAACAGGGACAGAAGACTATGGCTACACCTTC; CDR3aa: CASSHPITGTEDYGYTF
d_gene: .; abundance: few; v_gene: TRBV5-4; j_gene: TRBJ2-1; CDR3nt: TGTGCCAGCAGCTTAGGTGGGTCGGGAAATGAGCAGTTCTTC; CDR3aa: CASSLGGSGNEQFF
d_gene: TRBD1; abundance: many; v_gene: TRBV9; j_gene: TRBJ2-1; CDR3nt: TGTGCCAGCAGTGGCGAAGGGGGCGCGTCCTACAATGAGCAGTTCTTC; CDR3aa: CASSGEGGASYNEQFF
d_gene: TRBD1; abundance: many; v_gene: TRBV20-1; j_gene: TRBJ1-2; CDR3nt: TGCAGTGCTAGGGTCCGTGGGACAGGGGCTTGGTATGGCTACACCTTC; CDR3aa: CSARVRGTGAWYGYTF
d_gene: .; abundance: many; v_gene: TRBV30; j_gene: TRBJ2-3; CDR3nt: TGTGCCTGGTCTAGCACAGATACGCAGTATTTT; CDR3aa: CAWSSTDTQYF
d_gene: TRBD1; abundance: .; v_gene: TRBV3-1; j_gene: TRBJ2-7; CDR3nt: TGTGCCAGCAGCCAACGGGACAGTCTTGGGCAGTACTTC; CDR3aa: CASSQRDSLGQYF
d_gene: .; abundance: many; v_gene: TRBV4-1; j_gene: TRBJ1-6; CDR3nt: TGCGCCAGCAGCCAACAGGGGTTCCCGTTTTTAACCTATAATTCACCCCTCCACTTT; CDR3aa: CASSQQGFPFLTYNSPLHF
d_gene: .; abundance: .; v_gene: TRBV20-1; j_gene: TRBJ2-7; CDR3nt: TGCAGTGCTAGAGTCGCAGGGAGTCTTCGCGAGCAGTACTTC; CDR3aa: CSARVAGSLREQYF
d_gene: .; abundance: many; v_gene: TRBV12-3/TRBV12-4; j_gene: TRBJ1-5; CDR3nt: TGTGCCAGCAGTTTTTATCTGTCCGCCCAGCATTTT; CDR3aa: CASSFYLSAQHF
d_gene: .; abundance: many; v_gene: TRBV7-2; j_gene: TRBJ2-7; CDR3nt: TGTGCCAGCAGCCAGGACGGGAATTACTACGAGCAGTACTTC; CDR3aa: CASSQDGNYYEQYF
d_gene: .; abundance: .; v_gene: TRBV13; j_gene: TRBJ1-1; CDR3nt: TGTGCCAGCAGCTCGCGCTATAAGGACTCCCGGGGGACTGAAGCTTTCTTT; CDR3aa: CASSSRYKDSRGTEAFF
d_gene: .; abundance: many; v_gene: TRBV18; j_gene: TRBJ2-2; CDR3nt: TGTGCCAGCTTGGCCGGGCAGAACACCGGGGAGCTGTTTTTT; CDR3aa: CASLAGQNTGELFF
d_gene: .; abundance: many; v_gene: TRBV18; j_gene: TRBJ1-6; CDR3nt: TGTGCCAGCTCACCAGCACAGGGATTCGGGTCACCCCTCCACTTT; CDR3aa: CASSPAQGFGSPLHF
d_gene: .; abundance: .; v_gene: TRBV20-1; j_gene: TRBJ2-7; CDR3nt: TGCAGTGCTAGAGTTGCCAGAGGGGCCTACGAGCAGTACTTC; CDR3aa: CSARVARGAYEQYF
d_gene: .; abundance: .; v_gene: TRBV5-1; j_gene: TRBJ1-2; CDR3nt: TGCGCCGGCAGCTTGGCCATAGGGGACTATGGCTACACCTTC; CDR3aa: CAGSLAIGDYGYTF
d_gene: .; abundance: many; v_gene: TRBV7-2; j_gene: TRBJ1-6; CDR3nt: TGTGCCAGCAGCCATGAGGGGCGAGTCCTCCACTTT; CDR3aa: CASSHEGRVLHF
d_gene: TRBD2; abundance: many; v_gene: TRBV11-2; j_gene: TRBJ2-3; CDR3nt: TGTGCCAGCAGCTTGGGACTAGTCGATTATACGCAGTATTTT; CDR3aa: CASSLGLVDYTQYF
d_gene: .; abundance: many; v_gene: TRBV5-5; j_gene: TRBJ1-5; CDR3nt: TGTGCCAGCAGCTTGTGGCACCTCGATCAGCCCCAGCATTTT; CDR3aa: CASSLWHLDQPQHF
d_gene: .; abundance: many; v_gene: TRBV6-5; j_gene: TRBJ2-7; CDR3nt: TGTGCCAGCAGTTACTCGACCCGGAGCTCCTACGAGCAGTACTTC; CDR3aa: CASSYSTRSSYEQYF
d_gene: .; abundance: .; v_gene: TRBV3-2; j_gene: TRBJ1-2; CDR3nt: TGTGCCAGCAGCCCCTTAGGAGGGTTGAGGGACTATGGCTACACCTTC; CDR3aa: CASSPLGGLRDYGYTF
d_gene: .; abundance: .; v_gene: TRBV10-3; j_gene: TRBJ2-7; CDR3nt: TGTGCCATCACCGACGACAGAGCCTACGAGCAGTACTTC; CDR3aa: CAITDDRAYEQYF
d_gene: TRBD2; abundance: many; v_gene: TRBV5-4; j_gene: TRBJ2-3; CDR3nt: TGTGCCAGCAGCGGTAGCGGGGGGAGGGCAGATACGCAGTATTTT; CDR3aa: CASSGSGGRADTQYF
d_gene: .; abundance: .; v_gene: TRBV7-9; j_gene: TRBJ1-2; CDR3nt: TGTGCCAGCAGCCCGGCGACAGAAGCTGGCTACACCTTC; CDR3aa: CASSPATEAGYTF
d_gene: TRBD2; abundance: few; v_gene: TRBV6-2/TRBV6-3; j_gene: TRBJ2-7; CDR3nt: TGTGCCAGCAGTTCCCTATGGACTAGCGGGGGCTACGAGCAGTACTTC; CDR3aa: CASSSLWTSGGYEQYF
d_gene: .; abundance: .; v_gene: TRBV7-9; j_gene: TRBJ2-3; CDR3nt: TGTGCCAGCAGCGGGGGGGCTAGCGCCCCTACGCAGTATTTT; CDR3aa: CASSGGASAPTQYF
d_gene: TRBD2; abundance: .; v_gene: TRBV19; j_gene: TRBJ2-1; CDR3nt: TGTGCCAGTACGGGGGGGGACTCCTACAATGAGCAGTTCTTC; CDR3aa: CASTGGDSYNEQFF
d_gene: TRBD1; abundance: few; v_gene: TRBV27; j_gene: TRBJ2-6; CDR3nt: TGTGCCAGCAGTTTTCTCGGACAGGGCTCTGGGGCCAACGTCCTGACTTTC; CDR3aa: CASSFLGQGSGANVLTF
d_gene: .; abundance: many; v_gene: TRBV7-9; j_gene: TRBJ2-3; CDR3nt: TGTGCCAGCAGCTTAGCGCCGGCGACAGATACGCAGTATTTT; CDR3aa: CASSLAPATDTQYF
d_gene: TRBD1; abundance: .; v_gene: TRBV7-6; j_gene: TRBJ1-6; CDR3nt: TGTGCCAGCAGCTTAGCGGCAGGGGGCGAATATTCACCCCTCCACTTT; CDR3aa: CASSLAAGGEYSPLHF
d_gene: .; abundance: .; v_gene: TRBV29-1; j_gene: TRBJ1-2; CDR3nt: TGCAGCGTTGAAGATCGACAGAGCTATGGCTACACCTTC; CDR3aa: CSVEDRQSYGYTF
d_gene: .; abundance: few; v_gene: TRBV29-1; j_gene: TRBJ1-2; CDR3nt: TGCAGCGTTGCGCTCGACTATGGCTACACCTTC; CDR3aa: CSVALDYGYTF
d_gene: .; abundance: once; v_gene: TRBV20-1; j_gene: TRBJ2-1; CDR3nt: TGCAGTGCCCACCGTTCCTGGGAGCAGTTCTTC; CDR3aa: CSAHRSWEQFF
d_gene: TRBD1; abundance: .; v_gene: TRBV5-1; j_gene: TRBJ1-1; CDR3nt: TGCGCCAGCAGCCCGGGACAGCACGCTGAAGCTTTCTTT; CDR3aa: CASSPGQHAEAFF
d_gene: .; abundance: many; v_gene: TRBV5-1; j_gene: TRBJ1-4; CDR3nt: TGCGCCAGCAGCGGGCAGCCCAATGAAAAACTGTTTTTT; CDR3aa: CASSGQPNEKLFF
d_gene: TRBD1; abundance: many; v_gene: TRBV19; j_gene: TRBJ2-7; CDR3nt: TGTGCCAGTAGTATAACAGGGGGCAGCGAGCAGTACTTC; CDR3aa: CASSITGGSEQYF
d_gene: .; abundance: .; v_gene: TRBV6-5; j_gene: TRBJ2-7; CDR3nt: TGTGCCAGCAGCCCCGGGACGGAGAGCTCCTACGAGCAGTACTTC; CDR3aa: CASSPGTESSYEQYF
d_gene: TRBD2; abundance: few; v_gene: TRBV7-8; j_gene: TRBJ2-1; CDR3nt: TGTGCCAGCAGCTTAGCGGGTCCGGGACTAGCGGGGGCCCATGAGCAGTTCTTC; CDR3aa: CASSLAGPGLAGAHEQFF
d_gene: .; abundance: few; v_gene: TRBV11-3; j_gene: TRBJ2-1; CDR3nt: TGTGCCAGCAGCGCCCGGTTTGGACATGAGCAGTTCTTC; CDR3aa: CASSARFGHEQFF
d_gene: .; abundance: .; v_gene: TRBV7-9; j_gene: TRBJ1-2; CDR3nt: TGTGCCAGCAGCAAGGACATTTATGGCTACACCTTC; CDR3aa: CASSKDIYGYTF
d_gene: .; abundance: .; v_gene: TRBV7-9; j_gene: TRBJ1-1; CDR3nt: TGTGCCAGCAGCTCCAAAACGGCGGGGAACACTGAAGCTTTCTTT; CDR3aa: CASSSKTAGNTEAFF
d_gene: TRBD1; abundance: many; v_gene: TRBV6-5; j_gene: TRBJ1-1; CDR3nt: TGTGCCAGCAGTCCCCAGGGGGGGCGAACGAACACTGAAGCTTTCTTT; CDR3aa: CASSPQGGRTNTEAFF
d_gene: .; abundance: .; v_gene: TRBV27; j_gene: TRBJ2-7; CDR3nt: TGTGCCAGCAGTTTAGGTACCCCCTACGAGCAGTACTTC; CDR3aa: CASSLGTPYEQYF
d_gene: .; abundance: .; v_gene: TRBV29-1; j_gene: TRBJ2-3; CDR3nt: TGCAGCGTTGAAGCCTTAGAACCAGATACGCAGTATTTT; CDR3aa: CSVEALEPDTQYF
d_gene: .; abundance: many; v_gene: TRBV19; j_gene: TRBJ1-2; CDR3nt: TGTGCCAGTACAGGAACCGGGATCTATGGCTACACCTTC; CDR3aa: CASTGTGIYGYTF
d_gene: TRBD2; abundance: .; v_gene: TRBV4-1; j_gene: TRBJ2-1; CDR3nt: TGCGCCAGCCGCCAGTACGGGGGGACGACTGAGCAGTTCTTC; CDR3aa: CASRQYGGTTEQFF
d_gene: .; abundance: .; v_gene: TRBV9; j_gene: TRBJ1-2; CDR3nt: TGTGCCAGCACCATGTCCCCGAGCGAATATGGCTACACCTTC; CDR3aa: CASTMSPSEYGYTF
d_gene: TRBD1; abundance: many; v_gene: TRBV5-1; j_gene: TRBJ1-1; CDR3nt: TGCGCCAGCAGCTTAGGACAGGGGCCCACTGAAGCTTTCTTT; CDR3aa: CASSLGQGPTEAFF
d_gene: .; abundance: few; v_gene: TRBV3-1; j_gene: TRBJ2-5; CDR3nt: TGTGCCAGCAGCCAAGATCAGGGGCCCACGCAGACCCAGTACTTC; CDR3aa: CASSQDQGPTQTQYF
d_gene: .; abundance: .; v_gene: TRBV29-1; j_gene: TRBJ1-5; CDR3nt: TGCACCCCCGCGTGGCAGCCCCAGCATTTT; CDR3aa: CTPAWQPQHF
d_gene: .; abundance: few; v_gene: TRBV12-3/TRBV12-4; j_gene: TRBJ2-2; CDR3nt: TGTGCCAGCAGGGGGAACCTCGGACAGAAGAACACCGGGGAGCTGTTTTTT; CDR3aa: CASRGNLGQKNTGELFF
d_gene: .; abundance: few; v_gene: TRBV4-1; j_gene: TRBJ2-7; CDR3nt: TGCGCCAGCAGCCAATCCCATGACCCAATCTACGAGCAGTACTTC; CDR3aa: CASSQSHDPIYEQYF
d_gene: TRBD1; abundance: many; v_gene: TRBV6-5; j_gene: TRBJ1-1; CDR3nt: TGTGCCAGCTCCCGACAGGGACCCACTGAAGCTTTCTTT; CDR3aa: CASSRQGPTEAFF